Below, one TCR beta chain is given with its context. These data are taken from a study of technical replicates of blood from a few donors. The CDR3 has 16 amino acids. Trimming at V came to 3 bases and at J to 2 bases, leaving 5 bases not matched to a gene. Germline assignment: CDR1 MNHEY and CDR2 SMNVEV (reference sequence). Produced via immunoSEQ multiplex PCR; TCRdb's table is partial and in-frame only. The table records tens of thousands of clones, around 93% of them present only once. V is TRBV27 and J is TRBJ2-2; 8 nucleotides align to TRBD2. This sequence originates from a human donor in good health. Some clones in this sample may be carry-over from other donors' samples. Sequences were obtained from PBMCs. The DNA of the CDR3 is TGTGCCAGCAGTTTCCCCACTAGCGGTAACACCGGGGAGCTGTTTTTT. This translates into CASSFPTSGNTGELFF.